This T cell receptor beta chain is drawn from a study of CD8+ T cells in alopecia areata (dated by TCRdb to 2017 to 2018). About the full investigation: Treated patients were enrolled in an open-label pilot trial of oral tofacitinib, 5 to 10 mg twice daily, for moderate-to-severe alopecia areata. Patients stayed on tofacitinib for 6 to 18 months and then had 6 months of follow-up off drug so that delayed response and recurrence could be assessed. The SALT score, which quantifies the percentage of affected scalp surface area, was used to measure disease severity in treated patients. To study T cell clonal expansion in alopecia areata, the researchers applied high-throughput TCRbeta sequencing to both the C3H/HeJ mouse model and human patients. Human TCRbeta sequencing covered scalp tissue and sorted CD4+ and CD8+ peripheral blood T cells from patchy and totalis/universalis alopecia areata patients and healthy controls. Patients on tofacitinib were biopsied at baseline and after 4 and 24 weeks of treatment, and several of the patients also had a later scalp biopsy. Scalp clonality was compared across normal scalp (n=4), patchy alopecia areata scalp (n=8), and alopecia totalis/universalis scalp (n=8). RNA came from the PAXgene miRNA kit for fixed scalp, the miRNeasy kit for PBMCs, and the RNeasy kit for mouse skin. TCRbeta CDR3 regions were amplified by immunoSEQ multiplex PCR with 35 Vbeta forward and 13 Jbeta reverse primers. General study outcomes and caveats: Compared with mice, TCR sequences shared between patients were less clear, possibly partly because of HLA diversity across the patient population. Tofacitinib significantly decreased scalp clonality and the number of expanded CD8+ clones among the top 100 scalp clones. The treated cohort was small, with a single nonresponder, so links between baseline CD8+ expansion and response need larger studies. Compared with normal scalp, lesional scalp, particularly in alopecia totalis/universalis, had higher clonality and more expanded CD8+ clones, which suggests antigenic drive. During tofacitinib treatment, many expanded lesional clones remained in scalp and blood, and this persistence may partly explain relapse after treatment is stopped. Unlike mouse skin, which is dominated by gammadelta T cells, normal human skin has resident alphabeta T cells that are also sequenced, and this complicates analysis of the scalp TCR repertoire.

The library was obtained by the immunoSEQ multiplex PCR assay. For TCR sequencing, RNA was extracted from every sample and reverse transcribed into cDNA to serve as template. SuperScript III was used for first-strand cDNA synthesis, primed with a 2:1 mix of oligo-dT and random hexamers. A synthetic immune receptor repertoire was used to assess amplification bias, and residual bias was removed computationally. In the source study's methods: After raw reads were preprocessed to remove errors, the CDR3 was defined following IMGT conventions as running from the conserved cysteine to phenylalanine. Clonality was computed by normalizing Shannon entropy by log2 of the number of productive unique TCRs and subtracting the result from 1. Whether scalp clones were CD4 or CD8 was inferred by matching scalp TCRbeta sequences against CD4 and CD8 repertoires sorted from blood. TCRdb obtained this table from immuneACCESS and retained in-frame rearrangements with V and J assigned. These tables miss some clones; where compared with another copy, unresolved V genes account for less than half of the shortfall, and the remainder is unexplained. V, J and clone size are taken as reported in that table, and D and trimming were inferred from the DNA itself. The sample table records 120,000 to 150,000 clones; around 82% of these occur just once. The top ten clonotypes cover more than 20% of the sample.

The CDR3 runs 12 residues from the cysteine to the phenylalanine. Solely the CDR3 DNA is kept, with 36 bases framed from the first base. Cut back by 3 bases and 7 bases, the V and J ends lie 12 bases apart. The germline V gene sets CDR1 to SQVTM and CDR2 to ANQGSEA. The time point tag for this specimen amounts to: around 28 days on oral tofacitinib. The treatment or condition label, as the study defines it: oral pan-JAK inhibitor, 5-10 mg twice daily. From alopecia areata patients, peripheral blood was collected along with lesional scalp punch biopsies. PBMCs were isolated by density centrifugation and stained for CD3, CD4 and CD8, after which CD4+ and CD8+ T cells were sorted on a FACSAria. This clone has a single count. The clone's antigen remains unknown. Per-base qualities were not stored, and no clone one base away is much larger.

The receptor's source is a human donor with alopecia areata. The material sequenced was CD8+ T cells sorted from blood, taken at week 4, from a patient treated with tofacitinib. Here the chain combines TRBV29-1 and TRBJ1-2, with the D gene too uncertain to name. In nucleotides, the sequence is TGCAGCGTTGACCGAACGATTAGTGGCTACACCTTC. Translated, it reads CSVDRTISGYTF. The CDR3, completed at both ends by the reference TRBV29-1 and TRBJ1-2 genes, gives the full variable domain SAVISQKPSRDICQRGTSLTIQCQVDSQVTMMFWYRQQPGQSLTLIATANQGSEATYESGFVIDKFPISRPNLTFSTLTVSNMSPEDSSIYLCSVDRTISGYTFGSGTRLTVV.